This note documents a single T cell receptor (beta chain) sequence. Its antigen is unknown. This sample is part of a study of vaccination effects on CD4 cells after COVID-19. Profiling relied on immunoSEQ multiplex PCR, and the TCRdb table lists in-frame clones only, not all of them. The sample yields about 72,000 clones, 70% to 80% seen once. Germline CDR1 is SQVTM and CDR2 is ANQGSEA. V shed 3 bases and J shed 2 bases, with 7 bases lying between them. This CDR3 has 13 amino acids. Cultured cells yielded isolated CD4+ T cells after approximately nine days. Among the vaccine recipients, none had a prior SARS-CoV-2 infection, and nucleocapsid antibodies were negative.

This TCR was recovered from a human donor who received a COVID-19 vaccine. Sample: CD4+ T cells from PBMCs cultured without peptide, taken before COVID-19 vaccination. The chain links TRBV29-1 to TRBJ2-2; D gene ambiguous. The CDR3 nucleotides are TGCAGCGTTGATTCTCTAAACACCGGGGAGCTGTTTTTT. As protein: CSVDSLNTGELFF.